This T cell receptor beta chain is from a study of regulatory T cells in long-lasting Graves disease. Study-level findings and limits: Thyroid tissue was not studied; only peripheral blood was.

There are many counts of this clonotype. Its target is not known. As for time point: newly diagnosed GD, antithyroid drugs for less than 3 months. The TCR library used RNA extracted from PBMCs. An endocrinology department in Xi'an, China, recruited the patients. Relying on iRepertoire HTBI primers and Arm-PCR of CDR3 regions, the team built TCR beta libraries. TCRdb independently ran MiXCR on the multiplex PCR reads; one entry per CDR3 protein. The profile shows fewer than 350,000 distinct CDR3 sequences, about 18% of them singletons. This clonotype was sampled from a female donor with Graves disease. The sequencing here drew on peripheral blood mononuclear cells (PBMCs), taken at new diagnosis, from a patient treated with antithyroid drugs.

Here the CDR3 reads CASSFGSAGEETQYF. Written as DNA, the CDR3 is TGTGCCAGCAGTTTTGGGTCTGCGGGAGAAGAGACCCAGTACTTC. The chain carries TRBV28 and TRBJ2-5; 7 bases line up with TRBD2. Germline CDR1 MDHEN, CDR2 SYDVKM. V shed 3 bases and J 3 bases; nucleotides not matched to a gene: 7. The CDR3 spans 15 residues.